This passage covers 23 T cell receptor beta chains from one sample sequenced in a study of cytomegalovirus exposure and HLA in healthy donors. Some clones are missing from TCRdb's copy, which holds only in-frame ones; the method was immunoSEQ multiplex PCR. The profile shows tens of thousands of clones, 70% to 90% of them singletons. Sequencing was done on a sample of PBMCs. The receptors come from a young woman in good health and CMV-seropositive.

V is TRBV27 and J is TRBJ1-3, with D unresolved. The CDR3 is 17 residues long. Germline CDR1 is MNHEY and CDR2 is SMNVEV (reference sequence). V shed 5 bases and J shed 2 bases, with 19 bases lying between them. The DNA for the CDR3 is TGTGCCAGCAGTCCAAAGCGGGCAGGAGGACCTGGAAACACCATATATTTT. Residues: CASSPKRAGGPGNTIYF.

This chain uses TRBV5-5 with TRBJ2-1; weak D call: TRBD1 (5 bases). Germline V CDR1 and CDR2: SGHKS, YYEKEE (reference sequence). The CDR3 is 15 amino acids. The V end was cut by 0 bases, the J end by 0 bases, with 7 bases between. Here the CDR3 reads CASSLGTNSYNEQFF. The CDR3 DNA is TGTGCCAGCAGCTTGGGGACAAACTCCTACAATGAGCAGTTCTTC.

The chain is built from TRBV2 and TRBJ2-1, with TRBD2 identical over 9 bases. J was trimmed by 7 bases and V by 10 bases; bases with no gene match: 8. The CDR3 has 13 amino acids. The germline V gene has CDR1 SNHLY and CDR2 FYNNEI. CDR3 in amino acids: CATQRREGNEQFF. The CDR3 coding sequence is TGTGCCACCCAGCGGCGGGAGGGGAATGAGCAGTTCTTC. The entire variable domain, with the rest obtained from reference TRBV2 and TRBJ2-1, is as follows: EPEVTQTPSHQVTQMGQEVILRCVPISNHLYFYWYRQILGQKVEFLVSFYNNEISEKSEIFDDQFSVERPDGSNFTLKIRSTKLEDSAMYFCATQRREGNEQFFGPGTRLTVL.

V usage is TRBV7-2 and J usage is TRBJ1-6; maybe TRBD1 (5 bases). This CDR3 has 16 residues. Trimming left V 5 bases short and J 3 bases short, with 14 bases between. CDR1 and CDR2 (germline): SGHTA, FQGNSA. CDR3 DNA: TGTGCCAGCAGCGCCGCCCAGGGTGGCTATAATTCACCCCTCCACTTT. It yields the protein CASSAAQGGYNSPLHF. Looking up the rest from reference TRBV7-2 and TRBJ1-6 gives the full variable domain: GAGVSQSPSNKVTEKGKDVELRCDPISGHTALYWYRQSLGQGLEFLIYFQGNSAPDKSGLPSDRFSAERTGGSVSTLTIQRTQQEDSAVYLCASSAAQGGYNSPLHFGNGTRLTVT.

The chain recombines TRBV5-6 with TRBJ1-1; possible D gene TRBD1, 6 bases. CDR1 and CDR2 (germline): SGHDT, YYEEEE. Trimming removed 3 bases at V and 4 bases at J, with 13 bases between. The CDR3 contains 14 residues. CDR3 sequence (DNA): TGTGCCAGCAGCTCCAGGGGCGGTAGCACTGAAGCTTTCTTT. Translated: CASSSRGGSTEAFF. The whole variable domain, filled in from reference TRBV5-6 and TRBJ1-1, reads DAGVTQSPTHLIKTRGQQVTLRCSPKSGHDTVSWYQQALGQGPQFIFQYYEEEERQRGNFPDRFSGHQFPNYSSELNVNALLLGDSALYLCASSSRGGSTEAFFGQGTRLTVV.

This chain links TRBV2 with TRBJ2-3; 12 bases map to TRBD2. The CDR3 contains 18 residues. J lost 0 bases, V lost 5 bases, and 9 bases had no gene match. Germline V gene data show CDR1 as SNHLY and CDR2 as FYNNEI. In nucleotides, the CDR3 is TGTGCCAGCAGTCTTACTAGCGGGGGGCCGTCTAGCACAGATACGCAGTATTTT. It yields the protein CASSLTSGGPSSTDTQYF. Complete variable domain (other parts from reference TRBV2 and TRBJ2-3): EPEVTQTPSHQVTQMGQEVILRCVPISNHLYFYWYRQILGQKVEFLVSFYNNEISEKSEIFDDQFSVERPDGSNFTLKIRSTKLEDSAMYFCASSLTSGGPSSTDTQYFGPGTRLTVL.

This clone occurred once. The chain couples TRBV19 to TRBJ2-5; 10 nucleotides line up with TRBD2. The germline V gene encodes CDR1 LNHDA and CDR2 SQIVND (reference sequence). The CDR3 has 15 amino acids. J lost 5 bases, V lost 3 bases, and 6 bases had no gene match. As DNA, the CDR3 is TGTGCCAGTAGTATCGGCCTAGCGGGGGAGGAGACCCAGTACTTC. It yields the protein CASSIGLAGEETQYF.

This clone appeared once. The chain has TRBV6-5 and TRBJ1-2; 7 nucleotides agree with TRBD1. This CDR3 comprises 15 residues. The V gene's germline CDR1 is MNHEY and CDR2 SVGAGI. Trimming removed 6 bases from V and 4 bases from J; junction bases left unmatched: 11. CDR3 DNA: TGTGCCAGCAGACAGACAGGGTCTCCCTCCTATGGCTACACCTTC. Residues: CASRQTGSPSYGYTF.

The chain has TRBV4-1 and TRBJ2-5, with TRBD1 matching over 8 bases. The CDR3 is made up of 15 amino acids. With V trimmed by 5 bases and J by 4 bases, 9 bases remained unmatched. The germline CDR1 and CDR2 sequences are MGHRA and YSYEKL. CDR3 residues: CASSTADREGETQYF. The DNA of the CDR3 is TGCGCCAGCAGCACGGCGGACAGGGAAGGAGAGACCCAGTACTTC.

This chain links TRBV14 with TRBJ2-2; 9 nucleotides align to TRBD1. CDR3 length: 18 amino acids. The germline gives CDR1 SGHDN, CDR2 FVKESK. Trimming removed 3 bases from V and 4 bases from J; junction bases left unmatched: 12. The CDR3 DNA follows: TGTGCCAGCAGCCAGGGCCCGGGACAGGGTACGGGCACCGGGGAGCTGTTTTTT. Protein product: CASSQGPGQGTGTGELFF.

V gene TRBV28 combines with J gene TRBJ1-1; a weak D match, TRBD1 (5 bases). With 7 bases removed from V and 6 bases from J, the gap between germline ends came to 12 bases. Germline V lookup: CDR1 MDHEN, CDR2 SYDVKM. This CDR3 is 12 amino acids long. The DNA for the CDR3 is TGTGCCAGCAAAGTCGGAGGGGCTGAAGCTTTCTTT. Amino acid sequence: CASKVGGAEAFF.

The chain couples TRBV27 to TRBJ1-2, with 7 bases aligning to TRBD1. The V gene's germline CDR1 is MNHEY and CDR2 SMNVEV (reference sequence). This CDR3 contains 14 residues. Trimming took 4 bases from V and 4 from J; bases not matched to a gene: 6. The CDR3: CASSSTQGGYGYTF. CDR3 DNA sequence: TGTGCCAGCAGTTCGACCCAGGGGGGCTATGGCTACACCTTC.

The CDR3 region has the DNA TGTGCCAGTAGTCCCCGACAGGCTGTGGAGGCTGAAGCTTTCTTT. This translates into CASSPRQAVEAEAFF. This chain joins TRBV19 and TRBJ1-1; TRBD1 is a possible D gene (6 bases). The CDR3 is 15 amino acids. Trimming took 5 bases from V and 6 from J, leaving 19 bases between them. Germline V gene sequence: CDR1 LNHDA, CDR2 SQIVND (reference sequence).

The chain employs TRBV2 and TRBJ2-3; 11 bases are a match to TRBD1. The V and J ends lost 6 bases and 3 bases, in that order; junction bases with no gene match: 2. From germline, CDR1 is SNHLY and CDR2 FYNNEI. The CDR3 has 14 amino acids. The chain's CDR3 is CASRGQGGTDTQYF. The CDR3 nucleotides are TGTGCCAGCAGGGGACAGGGGGGGACAGATACGCAGTATTTT.

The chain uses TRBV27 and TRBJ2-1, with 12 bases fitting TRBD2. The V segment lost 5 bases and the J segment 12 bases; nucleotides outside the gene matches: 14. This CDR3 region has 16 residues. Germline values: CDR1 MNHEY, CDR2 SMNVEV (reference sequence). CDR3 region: CASSLPTSGGNRGQFF. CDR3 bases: TGTGCCAGCAGTCTTCCGACTAGCGGGGGTAATCGCGGGCAGTTCTTC.

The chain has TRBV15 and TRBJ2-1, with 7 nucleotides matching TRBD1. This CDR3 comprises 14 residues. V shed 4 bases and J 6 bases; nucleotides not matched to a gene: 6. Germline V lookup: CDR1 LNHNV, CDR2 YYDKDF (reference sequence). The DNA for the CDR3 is TGTGCCACCAGCAAGGGGGCATTGGGCAATGAGCAGTTCTTC. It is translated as CATSKGALGNEQFF.

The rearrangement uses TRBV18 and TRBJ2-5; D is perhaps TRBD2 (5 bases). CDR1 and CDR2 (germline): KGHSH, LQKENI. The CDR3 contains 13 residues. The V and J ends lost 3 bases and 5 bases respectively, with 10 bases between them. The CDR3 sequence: CASSPSGFETQYF. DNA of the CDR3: TGTGCCAGCTCACCGTCGGGGTTTGAGACCCAGTACTTC. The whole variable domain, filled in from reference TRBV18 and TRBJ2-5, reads NAGVMQNPRHLVRRRGQEARLRCSPMKGHSHVYWYRQLPEEGLKFMVYLQKENIIDESGMPKERFSAEFPKEGPSILRIQQVVRGDSAAYFCASSPSGFETQYFGPGTRLLVL.

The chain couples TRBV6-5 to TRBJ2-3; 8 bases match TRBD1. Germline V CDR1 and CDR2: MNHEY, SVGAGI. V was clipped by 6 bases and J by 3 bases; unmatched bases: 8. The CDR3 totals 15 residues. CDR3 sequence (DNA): TGTGCCAGCAGCGCATGGACAGGGAGGACAGATACGCAGTATTTT. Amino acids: CASSAWTGRTDTQYF.

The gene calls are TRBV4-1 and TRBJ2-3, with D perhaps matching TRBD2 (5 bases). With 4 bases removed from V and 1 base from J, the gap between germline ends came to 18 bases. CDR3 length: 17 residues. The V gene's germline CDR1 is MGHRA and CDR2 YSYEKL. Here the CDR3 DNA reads TGCGCCAGCAGCCGAACTGCAAGCGGATCCGGCACAGATACGCAGTATTTT. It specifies CASSRTASGSGTDTQYF.

CDR3 nucleotide sequence: TGTGCCAGCAGCTTGAACGGCGGGAGGCGGGACGAGCAGTACTTC. Translating gives CASSLNGGRRDEQYF. The chain uses TRBV5-4 and TRBJ2-7; TRBD2 matches 8 bases. CDR1 and CDR2 from the germline V gene are SGHNT and YYREEE (reference sequence). This CDR3 is 15 amino acids long. V lost 1 base and J lost 5; bases outside the gene matches: 8.

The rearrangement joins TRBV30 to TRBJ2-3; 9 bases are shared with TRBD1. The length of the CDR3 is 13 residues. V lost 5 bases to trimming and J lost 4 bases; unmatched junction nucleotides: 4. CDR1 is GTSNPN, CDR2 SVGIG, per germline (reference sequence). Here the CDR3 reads CAWEGQGSDTQYF. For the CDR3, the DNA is TGTGCCTGGGAGGGACAGGGCTCAGATACGCAGTATTTT. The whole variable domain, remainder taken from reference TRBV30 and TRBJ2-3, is SQTIHQWPATLVQPVGSPLSLECTVEGTSNPNLYWYRQAAGRGLQLLFYSVGIGQISSEVPQNLSASRPQDRQFILSSKKLLLSDSGFYLCAWEGQGSDTQYFGPGTRLTVL.

CDR3 DNA sequence: TGTGCCAGCAGTTTTTTTACAGGGGCCTCCTACGAGCAGTACTTC. Its protein is CASSFFTGASYEQYF. The genes are TRBV28 and TRBJ2-7; 7 bases agree with TRBD1. The CDR3 contains 15 residues. CDR1 is MDHEN and CDR2 is SYDVKM in the germline V gene. The V gene end was trimmed by 3 bases and the J gene end by 0 bases; junction bases not matched to a gene: 5.

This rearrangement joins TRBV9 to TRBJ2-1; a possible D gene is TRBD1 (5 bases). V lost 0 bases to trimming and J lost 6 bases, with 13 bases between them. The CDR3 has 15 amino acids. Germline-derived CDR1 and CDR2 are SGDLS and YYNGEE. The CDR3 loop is CASSVEGARSNEQFF. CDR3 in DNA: TGTGCCAGCAGCGTAGAAGGGGCGAGGTCCAATGAGCAGTTCTTC.